Each of the 14 T cell receptor beta chains below was sequenced from the same sample in a study of T cells in Graves' hyperthyroidism and ophthalmopathy. The investigators amplified TCR beta CDR3 regions from RNA transcripts. The HTBI primer set drove a first-round RT-PCR of the TCR CDR3. TCRdb recomputed calls from the multiplex PCR reads with MiXCR, one row per CDR3 protein. The sample lists approximately 360,000 distinct CDR3 sequences, 25% occurring once. Sequencing was performed on blood. These receptors originate from a man aged 45-65 years with Graves' hyperthyroidism.

This clonotype was detected only a few times. This sequence joins TRBV30 and TRBJ1-2; TRBD1 aligns across 8 bases. V gave up 0 bases and J gave up 8 bases; unmatched junction bases: 5. The CDR3 length is 13 residues. Germline lookup yields CDR1 GTSNPN and CDR2 SVGIG (reference sequence). CDR3 sequence reads: CAWSVTGVYGYTF. The DNA for the CDR3 is TGTGCCTGGAGTGTGACAGGGGTCTACGGCTACACCTTC. The whole variable domain, remainder taken from reference TRBV30 and TRBJ1-2, is SQTIHQWPATLVQPVGSPLSLECTVEGTSNPNLYWYRQAAGRGLQLLFYSVGIGQISSEVPQNLSASRPQDRQFILSSKKLLLSDSGFYLCAWSVTGVYGYTFGSGTRLTVV.

This clonotype was counted only a few times. The chain employs TRBV5-1 and TRBJ1-2; possible D gene TRBD1, 6 bases. The V end lost 4 bases, the J end lost 3 bases, and 13 bases lay between the germline ends. Germline V gives CDR1 SGHRS, CDR2 YFSETQ. The CDR3 loop spans 14 amino acids. CDR3 sequence: CASSVQGEDYGYTF. The CDR3 nucleotides are TGCGCCAGCAGCGTACAGGGAGAGGACTATGGCTACACCTTC.

J is TRBJ2-1 and V is TRBV5-5; 8 positions match TRBD2. The CDR3 loop spans 15 amino acids. V lost 0 bases and J lost 2; bases outside the gene matches: 1. CDR1 and CDR2 (germline): SGHKS, YYEKEE (reference sequence). Written as DNA, the CDR3 is TGTGCCAGCAGCTTGGCACTAGCGGCCTACAATGAGCAGTTCTTC. This gives the protein CASSLALAAYNEQFF.

This clonotype showed up just a few times. The V call is TRBV30, the J call TRBJ2-3; 9 bases line up with TRBD2. V lost 5 bases to trimming and J lost 5 bases; unmatched junction nucleotides: 8. The germline V gene encodes CDR1 GTSNPN and CDR2 SVGIG (reference sequence). The CDR3 is 14 amino acids. The CDR3 sequence is CAWGGRAGGDTQYF. The CDR3 nucleotides are TGTGCCTGGGGCGGGAGGGCCGGGGGAGATACGCAGTATTTT.

The chain has TRBV5-4 and TRBJ2-5, with 7 bases fitting TRBD2. CDR3 length: 15 residues. The germline CDR1 and CDR2 sequences are SGHNT and YYREEE (reference sequence). V lost 4 bases and J lost 4; bases outside the gene matches: 10. CDR3 in amino acids: CASSEGAGFGETQYF. In DNA, the CDR3 is TGTGCCAGCAGCGAAGGAGCGGGGTTCGGAGAGACCCAGTACTTC. Combining the CDR3 with reference TRBV5-4 and TRBJ2-5 gives the whole variable domain ETGVTQSPTHLIKTRGQQVTLRCSSQSGHNTVSWYQQALGQGPQFIFQYYREEENGRGNFPPRFSGLQFPNYSSELNVNALELDDSALYLCASSEGAGFGETQYFGPGTRLLVL.

This clonotype was seen only a few times. This chain links TRBV6-2 or TRBV6-3 with TRBJ1-2; 7 bases map to TRBD1. The germline V gene encodes CDR1 MNHEY and CDR2 SVGEGT. The CDR3 is 14 amino acids. J was trimmed by 5 bases and V by 6 bases; bases with no gene match: 9. The chain's CDR3 is CASSQPGQSYGYTF. CDR3 nucleotide sequence: TGTGCCAGCAGCCAACCGGGACAGTCATATGGCTACACCTTC.

The rearrangement links TRBV30 to TRBJ2-3, with a tentative D call TRBD2 (5 bases). The CDR3 extends over 15 amino acids. V lost 2 bases and J 6 bases, leaving 18 bases between the germline ends. Germline values: CDR1 GTSNPN, CDR2 SVGIG (reference sequence). As DNA, the CDR3 is TGTGCCTGGAGTACTATCCGGACCGGAGGTGATACGCAGTATTTT. Amino acid sequence: CAWSTIRTGGDTQYF. The variable domain in full, with the rest retrieved from reference TRBV30 and TRBJ2-3, is SQTIHQWPATLVQPVGSPLSLECTVEGTSNPNLYWYRQAAGRGLQLLFYSVGIGQISSEVPQNLSASRPQDRQFILSSKKLLLSDSGFYLCAWSTIRTGGDTQYFGPGTRLTVL.

The chain recombines TRBV7-9 with TRBJ2-5; D might be TRBD2 (5 bases). The CDR3 loop spans 16 amino acids. Germline lookup yields CDR1 SEHNR and CDR2 FQNEAQ (reference sequence). Trimming left V 3 bases short and J 2 bases short, with 16 bases between. The CDR3 reads CASSFLDSWAQETQYF. The CDR3 DNA is TGTGCCAGCAGCTTTTTGGACTCCTGGGCTCAAGAGACCCAGTACTTC.

This clonotype was detected many times. V is TRBV20-1 and J is TRBJ2-7, with 8 bases aligning to TRBD2. Germline V gene data show CDR1 as DFQATT and CDR2 as SNEGSKA (reference sequence). The CDR3 length is 15 residues. V shed 3 bases, J shed 2 bases, and the junction held 9 bases outside the gene matches. The CDR3 spells CSASHGGRFTYEQYF. CDR3 DNA: TGCAGTGCTAGCCATGGCGGGAGGTTCACCTACGAGCAGTACTTC.

This chain joins TRBV10-3 and TRBJ2-1; no firm D call. This CDR3 spans 13 amino acids. The germline V gene encodes CDR1 ENHRY and CDR2 SYGVKD. V lost 4 bases to trimming and J lost 4 bases, with 8 bases between them. CDR3 protein: CAISGEEYNEQFF. CDR3 sequence (DNA): TGTGCCATCAGTGGTGAGGAATACAATGAGCAGTTCTTC.

The rearrangement uses TRBV7-2 and TRBJ2-7; D uncertain. The CDR3 has 16 amino acids. The germline CDR1 and CDR2 sequences are SGHTA and FQGNSA. V lost 5 bases to trimming and J lost 2 bases, with 19 bases between them. Here the CDR3 reads CASSQTGTRPPYEQYF. Written as DNA, the CDR3 is TGTGCCAGCAGCCAAACTGGAACAAGGCCCCCCTACGAGCAGTACTTC.

V is TRBV6-1 and J is TRBJ1-6, with D possibly being TRBD1 (5 bases). Trimming removed 2 bases from V and 9 bases from J, with 14 bases in between. The CDR3 covers 15 residues. CDR1 and CDR2 (germline): MNHNS, SASEGT. CDR3 amino acids: CASSEHNRPVSPLHF. The CDR3 bases are TGTGCCAGCAGTGAACATAACAGGCCGGTTTCACCCCTCCACTTT.

This clonotype has more than one count but fewer than ten. The rearrangement uses TRBV7-2 and TRBJ1-5, with D unresolved. V lost 4 bases and J 2 bases, leaving 15 bases between the germline ends. Germline assignment: CDR1 SGHTA and CDR2 FQGNSA. CDR3 length: 16 residues. The CDR3 reads CASSSIGLAGNQPQHF. DNA of the CDR3: TGTGCCAGCAGCTCTATCGGGTTGGCGGGCAATCAGCCCCAGCATTTT.

Points on this clonotype: Possible read error: a much larger clone is one base away. The chain recombines TRBV7-2 with TRBJ2-1; tentatively, D is TRBD2 (6 bases). V dropped 6 bases and J dropped 7 bases, with 19 bases sitting between them. Germline CDR1 and CDR2: SGHTA and FQGNSA. There are 15 residues in the CDR3. For the CDR3, the DNA is TGTGCCAGCAGGTTAATCTGGGGAGGCGGAAATGAGCAGTTCTTC. This gives the protein CASRLIWGGGNEQFF.